This is a list of T cell receptor beta chains from one sample in a study of blood T cells in healthy people across ages. MiXCR, run by TCRdb on the 5' RACE reads, gives a single entry per CDR3 protein. The sample yields 700,000 to 900,000 distinct CDR3 sequences, 20% to 30% seen once. These data also featured in a second study, about T cells of mothers and their children.

Sequencing was done on a sample of blood. These receptors were taken from a boy aged 10-17 years in good health. Both conserved end residues are part of each CDR3. A D gene is named only where the DNA matches it firmly. Clone size is not always given. Where it is, it says once, few, many or a class for expanded clones.

>NA|few|TRBJ1-5|TRBV29-1
TGCAGCGTTGCGGCAGGGGAGTATCAGCCCCAGCATTTT
CSVAAGEYQPQHF
>NA|few|TRBJ1-5|TRBV6-5
TGTGCCAGCAGTTACGGAGGGAGAGGTCAGCCCCAGCATTTT
CASSYGGRGQPQHF
>NA|NA|TRBJ2-3|TRBV28
TGTGCCACCAACGGGGTCCGGCTGGTAGATACGCAGTATTTT
CATNGVRLVDTQYF
>NA|NA|TRBJ1-1|TRBV20-1
TGCAGTGCTAGCCCAGGGCCAGCTTTCTTT
CSASPGPAFF
>TRBD1|NA|TRBJ2-7|TRBV10-3
TGTGCCATCGGCCCCGGGACAGGCCTCTACGAGCAGTACTTC
CAIGPGTGLYEQYF
>NA|NA|TRBJ1-1|TRBV29-1
TGCAGCGCCGTTGCAGGAGGGGTTTCGGCGGACACTGAAGCTTTCTTT
CSAVAGGVSADTEAFF
>TRBD1|NA|TRBJ1-5|TRBV12-3/TRBV12-4
TGTGCCAGCACCCGGGACAGCAGTAATCAGCCCCAGCATTTT
CASTRDSSNQPQHF
>NA|NA|TRBJ2-3|TRBV20-1
TGCAGTGCCCCCGGGCGAGGGGCGATCGGCACAGATACGCAGTATTTT
CSAPGRGAIGTDTQYF
>NA|once|TRBJ1-2|TRBV6-5
TGTGCCAGCAGTTTAAGGTCACCAGGCTATGGCTACACCTTC
CASSLRSPGYGYTF
>NA|NA|TRBJ2-5|TRBV21-1
TGTGCCAGCAGCCCGAGCGGGACAGACAAACTCCAAGAGACCCAGTACTTC
CASSPSGTDKLQETQYF
>TRBD1|few|TRBJ2-6|TRBV7-6
TGTGCCAGCAGCTTCTTGACAGGGTTCAACGTCCTGACTTTC
CASSFLTGFNVLTF
>NA|few|TRBJ2-1|TRBV4-2
TGTGCCAGCAGCCAAGAAAGGACGCATACCAATGAGCAGTTCTTC
CASSQERTHTNEQFF
>NA|NA|TRBJ2-7|TRBV6-1
TGTGCCAGCAGTGAAAGAAGTGTGCGCACCCCAAACCGGGAGCAGTACTTC
CASSERSVRTPNREQYF
>NA|many|TRBJ2-2|TRBV5-1
TGCGCCAGCAGCTTGGCCGGAAGAACGAACACCGGGGAGCTGTTTTTT
CASSLAGRTNTGELFF
>TRBD2|NA|TRBJ2-2|TRBV5-1
TGCGCCAGCAGCACAGCGCGGGGGAAAAACACCGGGGAGCTGTTTTTT
CASSTARGKNTGELFF
>TRBD1|NA|TRBJ2-7|TRBV7-9
TGTGCCAGCAGCCGACCGACAGGGGAACACGAGCAGTACTTC
CASSRPTGEHEQYF
>NA|NA|TRBJ2-5|TRBV15
TGTGCCACCAGCAGGACCAGGGCGGAGACCCAGTACTTC
CATSRTRAETQYF
>NA|few|TRBJ2-5|TRBV10-2
TGCGCCAGCAGGGATCACCGGGCCGCGGTTTCAGACCAGTACTTC
CASRDHRAAVSDQYF